What follows describes a single T cell receptor (beta chain). Original methodology: Nucleated cell number was recorded as an estimate derived from reference gene primer amplification. Method: immunoSEQ multiplex PCR; TCRdb's copy keeps in-frame clones and lacks some. V and J calls plus clone size are reproduced from that table; the DNA served to infer D and trimming. The sample holds about 140,000 clones, around 84% seen once. This entry belongs to a study of blood T cell repertoires in COVID-19. Overall study context: Both acute and convalescent COVID-19 samples were obtained from the United States, Italy and Spain. From T cells, B-cell-depleted T cells, or PBMCs came the material, which was cDNA or gDNA.

Germline lookup yields CDR1 SGHRS and CDR2 YFSETQ. Trimming removed 5 bases at V and 5 bases at J, with 16 bases between. The CDR3 totals 15 residues. The chain links TRBV5-1 to TRBJ2-2; TRBD1 is a possible D gene (5 bases). This clonotype was obtained from a man between 60 and 75 years old with active or convalescent COVID-19. The specimen was peripheral blood. In DNA form, the CDR3 reads TGCGCCAGCAGTTCTTCTCTGGGGCGGACCGGGGAGCTGTTTTTT. Translated: CASSSSLGRTGELFF.